This T cell receptor (beta chain) comes out of a study of shared clonotypes between healthy human individuals (dated by TCRdb to between 2020 and 2021). Background for the entire study: The cohort included three men and a couple of women between 18 and 49 years of age. Per donor, three plates each were used for CD4 naive and CD4 memory, two for CD8 naive, and one for CD8 memory. Blood TCR repertoires of five healthy adults were deeply sequenced to estimate repertoire size and the extent of clonotype sharing between individuals. To increase sequencing depth and limit assay-specific biases, different laboratories used diverse techniques to prepare libraries and sequence TCR repertoires. Leukapheresis yielded between about 0.85 and 9 billion PBMCs per donor. What the authors observed across the whole study: Based on pairwise subsampling, the degree of clonotype sharing among donors was expected to be affected by sequencing depth. Higher generation probabilities were observed for clonotypes shared by all four sorted-subset donors than for non-shared clonotypes. Even with the large sequencing depth, rarefaction of the sorted-subset datasets indicated that sequencing was incomplete. The genetic and exposure-history diversity represented was limited by the small number of donors. When four donors were compared, the shared fraction of clonotypes was roughly 4.8% for naive CD4, roughly 3.3% for naive CD8, 2% to 2.5% for memory CD4, and 0.3% to 0.5% for memory CD8. Larger estimated clonotype richness was generally found for naive subsets than for memory subsets. Sampling was limited to blood, and TCR repertoires in tissue likely differ from TCR repertoires in blood.

TCR CDR3 regions were amplified from genomic DNA by multiplex PCR using the deep immunoSEQ assay. Extracted genomic DNA from each cell subset was distributed evenly across all wells of several immunoSEQ 96-well plates, and each plate was treated as a replicate. For sorted subsets, around 200 ng genomic DNA, equal to 30,000 or so T cell genomes, was loaded into each replicate PCR. Purified libraries were quantified with a Qubit 3.0 fluorometer, sized on a Bioanalyzer 2100, and re-quantified with the KAPA Library Quantification kit. Each immunoSEQ 96-well plate was sequenced on its own single-read 150-cycle Illumina NextSeq 550 flow cell. The original pipeline was this. Because only junctional sequences without quality scores were contained in the immunoSEQ output, filtering matching that applied to full-length reads could not be performed. To assign V/J genes and CDR3, sequences were annotated against IMGT germline references using PyIR, a Python wrapper for IgBLAST v1.9. Any read was removed if the V/J assignment was weak (E-value above 1e-6), the CDR3 was missing, or the read contained stop codons, out-of-frame junctions, or ambiguous translated residues. V3J clonotypes were defined as sequences sharing an identical inferred V gene, J gene, and CDR3 amino acid sequence. Percentage overlap between repertoires was calculated by dividing the number of shared unique clonotypes by the size of the smaller repertoire. Richness of each repertoire was evaluated using RTK rarefaction, the Chao1 estimator, and Recon v2.1 estimates of unobserved clonotypes. For all TCRbeta clonotypes obtained by the gDNA method from several donors, generation probabilities were computed with OLGA. What TCRdb holds here is the immuneACCESS table cut down to in-frame rearrangements. Part of the clones is not present; checked against another copy, under half of the missing clones reflect an unresolved V gene, and the others are unexplained. The DNA gave D and trimming, while V, J and clone size come from that table. Counted in this sample were some 2,000,000 clones; around 95% of them appeared once. The biggest ten clones account for roughly 0.13% of the sample.

As to this clone: The target of this receptor is not known. No much larger clone exists at a distance of one base, and base qualities are not known.

Measured from the cysteine to the phenylalanine, the CDR3 is 14 residues long. The kept DNA is CDR3 alone, 42 bases in frame from the first base. CDR1 MNHEY and CDR2 SVGAGI are derived from the germline V gene. The junction carries 14 bases between V and J, which are trimmed by 6 bases and 2 bases respectively. The donors were healthy, HIV-negative adults who had no recently reported acute infections or vaccinations. Every donor was a Caucasian adult living in Nashville, Tennessee, USA. CD4+ T cells were enriched through magnetic negative selection, after which naive cells were positively selected on CD45RA and the remaining negative fraction served as the memory subset. Blood was obtained by leukapheresis, after which PBMCs were separated by Ficoll-Histopaque density gradient centrifugation and cryopreserved in liquid nitrogen vapor phase. Analytical flow cytometry was used to check the purity and quantity of every magnetically sorted T cell population. From each sorted fraction, genomic DNA was isolated and quantified by UV absorbance on a Nanodrop 2000c.

The clonotype comes from a man aged 18-30 years in good health. The sequencing input was naive CD4+ T cells sorted from blood. The cell subset or site tag for this specimen amounts to: CD45RA+ positively selected. This receptor chain uses TRBV6-5 and TRBJ2-7; the best D guess is TRBD1, with 5 bases matching. The nucleotide sequence reads as follows: TGTGCCAGCAGCTTGGGCAGGGCGACCTACGAGCAGTACTTC. The encoded protein is CASSLGRATYEQYF.